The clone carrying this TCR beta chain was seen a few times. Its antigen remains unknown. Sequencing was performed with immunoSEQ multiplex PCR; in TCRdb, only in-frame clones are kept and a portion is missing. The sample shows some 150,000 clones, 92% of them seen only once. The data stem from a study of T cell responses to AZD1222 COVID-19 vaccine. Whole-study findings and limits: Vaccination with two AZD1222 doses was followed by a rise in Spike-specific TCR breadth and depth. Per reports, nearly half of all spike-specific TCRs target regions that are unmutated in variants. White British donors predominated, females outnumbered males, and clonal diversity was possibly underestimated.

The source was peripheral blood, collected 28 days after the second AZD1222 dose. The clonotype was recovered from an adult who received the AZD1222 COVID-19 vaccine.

This CDR3 is CASSFSGRAGEQYF. CDR3 DNA sequence: TGTGCCAGCAGCTTCAGCGGGAGGGCGGGCGAGCAGTACTTC. The chain is built from TRBV7-3 and TRBJ2-7, with 10 bases fitting TRBD2. In germline, CDR1 is SGHTA, CDR2 FQGTGA. This CDR3 contains 14 residues. V lost 3 bases and J lost 6; bases outside the gene matches: 5.